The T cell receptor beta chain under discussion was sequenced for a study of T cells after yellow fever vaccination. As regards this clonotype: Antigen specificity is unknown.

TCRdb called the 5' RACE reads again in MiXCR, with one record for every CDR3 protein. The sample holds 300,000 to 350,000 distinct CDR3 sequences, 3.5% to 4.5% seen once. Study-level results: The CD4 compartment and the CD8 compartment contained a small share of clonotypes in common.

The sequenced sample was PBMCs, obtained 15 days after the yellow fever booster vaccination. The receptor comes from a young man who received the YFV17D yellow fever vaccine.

The chain's CDR3 is CASSPNREDQPQHF. The DNA for the CDR3 is TGTGCCAGCTCACCGAACAGGGAGGATCAGCCCCAGCATTTT. V gene TRBV18 combines with J gene TRBJ1-5; D may be TRBD1 (6 bases). Trimming shortened V by 3 bases and J by 5 bases, and 11 bases separated the two germline ends. This CDR3 contains 14 residues. Germline V gene lookup returns CDR1 KGHSH and CDR2 LQKENI.